Included here is one TCR beta chain sequence, with context. Antigen unknown. Study results and caveats: The TCR gene usage of tumor memory CD4+ T cells clustered together with blood and lymph node memory CD4+ cells and with lymph node naive CD4+ cells.

Germline lookup yields CDR1 WSHSY and CDR2 SAAADI. With 6 bases removed from V and 5 bases from J, the gap between germline ends came to 16 bases. CDR3 size: 15 residues. Semi-nested PCR with Nested Universal Primer A followed constant-region reverse priming of full-length variable regions. TCRdb redid the calling of the 5' RACE reads with MiXCR, one entry per CDR3 protein. Here the sample spans roughly 50,000 distinct CDR3 sequences, roughly a sixth being singletons. The sample taken for sequencing was naive CD4+ T cells sorted from blood. The subset: naive CD4+ T cells, CD4+CD45RA+CD25-. V usage is TRBV10-2 and J usage is TRBJ2-2; either TRBD1 or TRBD2 may supply D (5 bases each). The clonotype was recovered from a female donor with breast cancer. As DNA, the CDR3 is TGCGCCAGCAGGATGGGACGCCGGGATACCGGGGAGCTGTTTTTT. Translation: CASRMGRRDTGELFF.